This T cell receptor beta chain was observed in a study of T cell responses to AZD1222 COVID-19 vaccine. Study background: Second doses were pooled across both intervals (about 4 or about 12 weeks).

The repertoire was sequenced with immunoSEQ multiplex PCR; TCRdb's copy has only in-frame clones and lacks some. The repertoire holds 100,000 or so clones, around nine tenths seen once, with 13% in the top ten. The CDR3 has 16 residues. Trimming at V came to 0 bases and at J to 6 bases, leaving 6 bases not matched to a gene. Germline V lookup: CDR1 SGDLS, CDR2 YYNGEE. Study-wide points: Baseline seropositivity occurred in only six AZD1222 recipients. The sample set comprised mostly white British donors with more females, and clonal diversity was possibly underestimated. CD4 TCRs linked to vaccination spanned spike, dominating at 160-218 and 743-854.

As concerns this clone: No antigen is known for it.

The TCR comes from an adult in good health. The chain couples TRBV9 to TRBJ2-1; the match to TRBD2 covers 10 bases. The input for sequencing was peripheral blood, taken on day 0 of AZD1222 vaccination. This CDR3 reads CASSVVLAGASNEQFF. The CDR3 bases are TGTGCCAGCAGCGTAGTCCTAGCGGGGGCTTCCAATGAGCAGTTCTTC.